This TCR beta chain emerged from a study of blood T cell repertoires in COVID-19. About the research overall: COVID-19 samples collected from the United States, Italy and Spain covered acute and convalescent phases. The analysed material was cDNA or gDNA that came from T cells, B-cell-depleted T cells, or PBMCs.

The CDR3 loop spans 16 amino acids. CDR1 LGHDT and CDR2 YNNKEL come from the germline V gene (reference sequence). V trimming: 1 base; J trimming: 6 bases; junction bases outside the gene matches: 7. As handled by the study authors: Quantification of nucleated cells was approximated via reference gene primer amplification. Assay: immunoSEQ multiplex PCR; the TCRdb copy retains only in-frame clones and omits some. V and J calls and clone size follow that table, whereas D and trimming were derived from the DNA. The profile shows 35,000 to 45,000 clones, 88% of them singletons. Sequencing input: peripheral blood. The chain couples TRBV3-1 (or the pseudogene TRBV3-2) to TRBJ1-2; 11 bases map to TRBD1. The origin of this receptor is a human donor in a cohort sampled during active COVID-19. The CDR3 spells CASSQVFGQGADGYTF. The CDR3 coding sequence is TGTGCCAGCAGCCAAGTTTTCGGACAGGGGGCCGATGGCTACACCTTC.